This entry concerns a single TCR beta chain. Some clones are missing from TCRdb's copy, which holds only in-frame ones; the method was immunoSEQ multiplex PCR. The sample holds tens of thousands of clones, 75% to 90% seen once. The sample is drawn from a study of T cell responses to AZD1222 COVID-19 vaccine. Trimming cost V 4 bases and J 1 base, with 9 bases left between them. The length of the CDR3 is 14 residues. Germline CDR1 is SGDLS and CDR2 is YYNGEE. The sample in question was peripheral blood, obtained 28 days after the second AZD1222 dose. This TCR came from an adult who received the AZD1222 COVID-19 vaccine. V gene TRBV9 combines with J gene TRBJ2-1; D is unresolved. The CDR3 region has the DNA TGTGCCAGCAGCTGGGTCGAATCCTACAATGAGCAGTTCTTC. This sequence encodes CASSWVESYNEQFF.